The T cell receptor (beta chain) described here comes from a study of PD-1 blockade in classical Hodgkin lymphoma. Time point specified: newly diagnosed, previously untreated cHL patient sample. Magnetic negative selection was used to purify CD4+ T cells from PBMCs that had been thawed. The table came from immunoSEQ multiplex PCR; TCRdb's copy has only in-frame clones and leaves some out. The sample has around 20,000 clones; over 75% are singletons. The J segment lost 3 bases and the V segment lost 10 bases, leaving 13 bases of the junction unmatched. This CDR3 comprises 14 residues. The germline V gene encodes CDR1 SGHDT and CDR2 YYEEEE. This clone came up a few times.

This TCR derives from a human donor with classical Hodgkin lymphoma. The chain recombines TRBV5-6 with TRBJ2-7; 7 positions agree with TRBD2. The sequenced sample consisted of CD4+ T cells from blood. The CDR3 loop reads CADWAGVGHYEQYF. CDR3 DNA sequence: TGTGCCGACTGGGCGGGAGTTGGGCACTACGAGCAGTACTTC.